This TCR beta chain was sequenced in a study of blood T cell repertoires in COVID-19 (dated by TCRdb to the early 2020s). Regarding the complete study: Samples covering the acute and convalescent phases of COVID-19 were provided by collaborators in the United States, Italy and Spain. The material from the prospective study consisted of cDNA or gDNA derived from T cells, B-cell-depleted T cells, or PBMCs. Subjects who had been exposed to COVID-19, were actively infected with it, or had recovered from it provided the deeply sampled blood TCRbeta repertoires that made up the dataset. The repertoires were made available in a free public database intended to serve as a resource for research on the immune response to SARS-CoV-2. Samples were obtained from the ongoing ImmuneRACE study (first 160 participants) and from over a thousand subjects provided by 6 global collaborators. The sample metadata nearly always contained a de-identified subject ID, COVID-19 status, age in years and sex. Where available, HLA class I and class II types were obtained from metadata supplied by the sample provider rather than from assay-based typing.

In the prospective study, participants were 18 to 89 years old, resided in fewer than 25 geographic areas of the United States, and were enrolled through a virtual design. In the prospective study, participants were assigned to cohorts based on the clinical history participants reported in a screening survey and a study questionnaire. A participant counted as exposed if, within 2 weeks of entering the study, that participant had been in contact with someone who had a PCR-confirmed or clinician-diagnosed COVID-19 case. Mobile phlebotomists in the prospective study collected whole blood, serum and a nasopharyngeal or oropharyngeal swab from every participant. Over a 2-month period, participants in the prospective study had the option of providing additional blood draws and questionnaires. Before DNA extraction, prospective study blood samples were shipped either frozen or at room temperature. Worth noting for this clone: The specificity of this receptor is unknown. One base away there is no much larger clone; base qualities are not given.

Broader findings and caveats from the paper: The quantity of clinical and demographic metadata differed by source and by participant and was supplied without curation.

The trim is 0 bases for V and 2 bases for J, with a gap of 8 bases between the germline ends. The CDR3 has 15 amino acids, counting the end cysteine and phenylalanine. The CDR3 DNA has 45 bases and is translated from base 1. TCRbeta CDR3 regions were amplified from genomic DNA by means of the immunoSEQ Assay, a bias-controlled multiplex PCR. The authors processed their data as follows. The number of nucleated cells in each sample was estimated from the amplification of reference gene primers within the assay. Sequence reads were collapsed and filtered to measure the absolute abundance of every unique TCRbeta CDR3 rearrangement. For each sample, productive Simpson clonality was calculated as the square root of Simpson's diversity index over productive rearrangements. In its TCRdb copy, this immuneACCESS table keeps in-frame sequences only and misses some clones. Where compared with another copy, unresolved V genes explain less than half of these, and the others have no known cause. V, J and clone size are those of that table, while D and trimming were read from the DNA. For this sample the table gives about 220,000 clones, of which under 90% were detected only once. Roughly 4.8% of the sample comes from the top ten.

The specimen sequenced was PBMCs or T cells enriched from blood (not recorded which). This clonotype originated in a woman aged 45-65 years who had been exposed to COVID-19. The rearrangement joined TRBV23-1 to TRBJ1-5; 6 matching bases give a weak D call of TRBD1. TRBV23-1 is labeled an ORF, and its function is uncertain. The DNA is TGCGCCAGCAGTCAATCAGGGGGGGGCAATCAGCCCCAGCATTTT. It encodes CASSQSGGGNQPQHF.